This passage covers 10 T cell receptor beta chains from one sample sequenced in a study of response to subunit inactivated influenza vaccine. MiXCR was run by TCRdb on the RT-PCR reads, yielding one entry per CDR3 protein. The table includes roughly 170,000 distinct CDR3 sequences, 7.5% to 10% detected once. The sample in question was non-naive T cells sorted from PBMCs, obtained on the day of vaccination. These receptors originate from a man aged 50 to 59 who received an inactivated influenza vaccine.

The rearrangement uses TRBV12-3 or TRBV12-4 and TRBJ1-2; 7 nucleotides align to TRBD1. This CDR3 comprises 14 residues. V gave up 4 bases and J gave up 6 bases; unmatched junction bases: 8. In DNA, the CDR3 is TGTGCCAGCAGTTACCAGGACAGGATGAATGGCTACACCTTC. Its translation: CASSYQDRMNGYTF.

The rearrangement joins TRBV7-8 to TRBJ2-3; no clear D gene. Germline CDR1 and CDR2: SGHVS and FQNEAQ. There are 16 residues in the CDR3. V was cut by 2 bases and J by 1 base, with 13 bases left in between. The CDR3 DNA reads as TGTGCCAGCAGCTTACGAGGCCGGCAGGGCACAGATACGCAGTATTTT. Its protein product is CASSLRGRQGTDTQYF.

This clonotype came up a few times. The chain combines TRBV6-6 with TRBJ2-1; D possibly corresponds to TRBD2 (7 bases). The V gene lost 4 bases and the J gene lost 10 bases, with 14 bases spanning the gap. Germline CDR1 MNHNY, CDR2 SVGAGI (reference sequence). The CDR3 totals 13 residues. CDR3 protein: CASSSVQGGEQFF. The CDR3 DNA reads as TGTGCCAGCAGTTCTGTACAGGGAGGGGAGCAGTTCTTC.

This clonotype came up many times. The CDR3 DNA follows: TGTGCCAGCAGACAACAGGGGGATAGAGGAAAACTGTTTTTT. This codes for CASRQQGDRGKLFF. The chain carries TRBV12-3 or TRBV12-4 and TRBJ1-4, with 8 bases matching TRBD1. The CDR3 consists of 14 residues. J gave up 10 bases and V 6 bases, and 10 bases lay outside the gene matches.

This chain joins TRBV30 and TRBJ1-1; the D gene is possibly TRBD1 (5 bases). Germline assignment: CDR1 GTSNPN and CDR2 SVGIG (reference sequence). This CDR3 spans 15 amino acids. V was clipped by 0 bases and J by 5 bases, with 16 bases between them. The CDR3 is CAWSVGVGRGTEAFF. The CDR3 coding sequence is TGTGCCTGGAGTGTTGGGGTGGGGCGAGGTACTGAAGCTTTCTTT.

The rearrangement links TRBV2 to TRBJ1-1; D gene uncertain. The V gene's germline CDR1 is SNHLY and CDR2 FYNNEI. V gave up 5 bases and J gave up 1 base, with 8 bases separating them. This CDR3 spans 13 amino acids. Written as DNA, the CDR3 is TGTGCCAGCAGTTGGCAGCCGAACACTGAAGCTTTCTTT. Protein sequence: CASSWQPNTEAFF.

V gene TRBV5-1 combines with J gene TRBJ2-2; D may be TRBD1 or TRBD2 (6 bases each). The CDR3 consists of 17 residues. Germline-derived CDR1 and CDR2 are SGHRS and YFSETQ. V was trimmed by 2 bases and J by 3 bases, leaving 17 bases between them. The CDR3 here is CASSLFGGLVHTGELFF. The DNA for the CDR3 is TGCGCCAGCAGCTTATTCGGGGGCCTTGTGCACACCGGGGAGCTGTTTTTT.

In its sample, this clonotype was seen a few times. J is TRBJ2-3 and V is TRBV9; D may match TRBD1 or TRBD2 (8 bases each). The CDR3 is made up of 16 amino acids. Trimming took off 6 bases at V and 6 bases at J, with 23 bases between the two ends. Germline CDR1 and CDR2: SGDLS and YYNGEE. CDR3 sequence reads: CASTQGAGGSGDTQYF. The CDR3 DNA reads TGTGCCAGCACCCAGGGGGCGGGAGGAAGTGGGGATACGCAGTATTTT. Full variable domain (outside the CDR3, taken from reference TRBV9 and TRBJ2-3): DSGVTQTPKHLITATGQRVTLRCSPRSGDLSVYWYQQSLDQGLQFLIQYYNGEERAKGNILERFSAQQFPDLHSELNLSSLELGDSALYFCASTQGAGGSGDTQYFGPGTRLTVL.

The table lists this clonotype with a few counts. The chain is built from TRBV4-3 and TRBJ1-4; D possibly corresponds to TRBD1 (5 bases). The CDR3 is 15 residues long. CDR1 and CDR2 (germline): LGHNA, YSLEER. V lost 1 base to trimming and J lost 7 bases, with 13 bases between them. The CDR3, as DNA: TGCGCCAGCAGCCAAGTCCCGGGACCGACTGAAAAACTGTTTTTT. It yields the protein CASSQVPGPTEKLFF.

This clonotype was seen ten or more times. V usage is TRBV4-3 and J usage is TRBJ2-3; no clear D gene. CDR3 length: 14 residues. The germline CDR1 and CDR2 sequences are LGHNA and YSLEER. V was clipped by 0 bases and J by 2 bases, with 6 bases between them. The DNA of the CDR3 is TGCGCCAGCAGCCAAGAGCCGAACACAGATACGCAGTATTTT. Translating it yields CASSQEPNTDTQYF.